The 5 T cell receptor beta chains below all came from one sample that was sequenced in a study of monozygotic twins with inflammatory bowel disease. TCRdb re-called the 5' RACE reads; one entry per CDR3 protein, DNA not given. This sample's clone table lists fewer than 450,000 distinct CDR3 sequences. Sequencing input: blood. The receptors were gathered from a human donor with ulcerative colitis or Crohn's disease, or a healthy co-twin of an affected twin (not recorded which).

The V gene is TRBV21-1, the J gene TRBJ1-1. TRBV21-1 has pseudogene status. The CDR3 extends over 14 amino acids. The CDR3: CASSKYKLGTEAFF.

The chain employs TRBV12-3 or TRBV12-4 and TRBJ1-4; TCRdb picks TRBD1, but there is no DNA to check that call. The CDR3 is 17 residues long. The CDR3 sequence: CASSPGRDMSTNEKLFF.

The chain combines TRBV30 with TRBJ2-7. CDR1 is GTSNPN, CDR2 SVGIG, per germline (reference sequence). The length of the CDR3 is 13 residues. This CDR3 is CAWSVDRTYELYF.

V and J are TRBV3-1 and TRBJ2-2; TCRdb names TRBD1, which stays unverified in the absence of DNA. Germline CDR1 LGHDT, CDR2 YNNKEL (reference sequence). The CDR3 runs to 15 residues. The CDR3 spells CASSLQGINTGELFF.

V usage is TRBV5-1 and J usage is TRBJ1-4; there is no DNA to check the TCRdb D call of TRBD1. This CDR3 has 15 residues. From germline, CDR1 is SGHRS and CDR2 YFSETQ. This CDR3 is CASSLGDRGDEKLFF.